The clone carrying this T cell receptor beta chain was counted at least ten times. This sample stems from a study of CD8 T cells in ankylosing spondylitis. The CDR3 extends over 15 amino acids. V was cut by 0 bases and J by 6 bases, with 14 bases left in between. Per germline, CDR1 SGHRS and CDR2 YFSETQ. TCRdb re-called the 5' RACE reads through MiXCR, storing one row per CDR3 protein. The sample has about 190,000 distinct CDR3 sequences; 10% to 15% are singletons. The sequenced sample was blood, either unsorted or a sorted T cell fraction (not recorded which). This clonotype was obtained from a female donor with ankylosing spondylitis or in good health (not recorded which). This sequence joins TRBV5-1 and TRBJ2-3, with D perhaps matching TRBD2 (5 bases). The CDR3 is CASSLDSASGDTQYF. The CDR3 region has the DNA TGCGCCAGCAGCTTGGACTCGGCATCGGGGGATACGCAGTATTTT. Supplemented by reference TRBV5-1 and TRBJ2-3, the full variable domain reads KAGVTQTPRYLIKTRGQQVTLSCSPISGHRSVSWYQQTPGQGLQFLFEYFSETQRNKGNFPGRFSGRQFSNSRSEMNVSTLELGDSALYLCASSLDSASGDTQYFGPGTRLTVL.